The present entry profiles one TCR beta chain with its context. The CDR3 length is 15 residues. Germline-derived CDR1 and CDR2 are SGDLS and YYNGEE. V was pared by 4 bases and J by 3 bases, with 16 bases between. This record comes from a study of blood T cell repertoires in COVID-19. For the study at large: Samples representing acute and convalescent COVID-19 were sourced from the United States, Italy and Spain. Sources were T cells, B-cell-depleted T cells, or PBMCs; the material itself was cDNA or gDNA.

Assay: immunoSEQ multiplex PCR; the TCRdb copy retains only in-frame clones and omits some. Of tens of thousands of clones listed, about 92% are singletons. The sequencing input was peripheral blood. This receptor was taken from a man aged 55 to 70 with acute or convalescent COVID-19. V and J are TRBV9 and TRBJ1-1; D is unresolved. The CDR3 bases are TGTGCCAGCAGCCCCCATTCAGAGCGGTACACTGAAGCTTTCTTT. Translation: CASSPHSERYTEAFF.